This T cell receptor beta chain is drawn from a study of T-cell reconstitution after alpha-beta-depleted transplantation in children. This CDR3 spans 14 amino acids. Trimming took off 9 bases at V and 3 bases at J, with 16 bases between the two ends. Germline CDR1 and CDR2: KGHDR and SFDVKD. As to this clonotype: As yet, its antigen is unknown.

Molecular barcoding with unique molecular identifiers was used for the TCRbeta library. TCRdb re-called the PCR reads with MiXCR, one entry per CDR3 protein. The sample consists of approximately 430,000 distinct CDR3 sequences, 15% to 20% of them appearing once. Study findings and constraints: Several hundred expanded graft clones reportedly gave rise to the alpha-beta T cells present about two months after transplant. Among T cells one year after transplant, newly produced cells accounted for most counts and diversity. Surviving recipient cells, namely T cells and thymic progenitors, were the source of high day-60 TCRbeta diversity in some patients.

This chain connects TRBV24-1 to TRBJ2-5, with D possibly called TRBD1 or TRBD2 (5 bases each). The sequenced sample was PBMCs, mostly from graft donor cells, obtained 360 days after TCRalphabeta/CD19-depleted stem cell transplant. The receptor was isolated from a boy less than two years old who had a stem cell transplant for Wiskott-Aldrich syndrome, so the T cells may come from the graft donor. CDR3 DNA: TGTGCCACCTCCTCATGGGGGAAGGAAGAGACCCAGTACTTC. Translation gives CATSSWGKEETQYF.